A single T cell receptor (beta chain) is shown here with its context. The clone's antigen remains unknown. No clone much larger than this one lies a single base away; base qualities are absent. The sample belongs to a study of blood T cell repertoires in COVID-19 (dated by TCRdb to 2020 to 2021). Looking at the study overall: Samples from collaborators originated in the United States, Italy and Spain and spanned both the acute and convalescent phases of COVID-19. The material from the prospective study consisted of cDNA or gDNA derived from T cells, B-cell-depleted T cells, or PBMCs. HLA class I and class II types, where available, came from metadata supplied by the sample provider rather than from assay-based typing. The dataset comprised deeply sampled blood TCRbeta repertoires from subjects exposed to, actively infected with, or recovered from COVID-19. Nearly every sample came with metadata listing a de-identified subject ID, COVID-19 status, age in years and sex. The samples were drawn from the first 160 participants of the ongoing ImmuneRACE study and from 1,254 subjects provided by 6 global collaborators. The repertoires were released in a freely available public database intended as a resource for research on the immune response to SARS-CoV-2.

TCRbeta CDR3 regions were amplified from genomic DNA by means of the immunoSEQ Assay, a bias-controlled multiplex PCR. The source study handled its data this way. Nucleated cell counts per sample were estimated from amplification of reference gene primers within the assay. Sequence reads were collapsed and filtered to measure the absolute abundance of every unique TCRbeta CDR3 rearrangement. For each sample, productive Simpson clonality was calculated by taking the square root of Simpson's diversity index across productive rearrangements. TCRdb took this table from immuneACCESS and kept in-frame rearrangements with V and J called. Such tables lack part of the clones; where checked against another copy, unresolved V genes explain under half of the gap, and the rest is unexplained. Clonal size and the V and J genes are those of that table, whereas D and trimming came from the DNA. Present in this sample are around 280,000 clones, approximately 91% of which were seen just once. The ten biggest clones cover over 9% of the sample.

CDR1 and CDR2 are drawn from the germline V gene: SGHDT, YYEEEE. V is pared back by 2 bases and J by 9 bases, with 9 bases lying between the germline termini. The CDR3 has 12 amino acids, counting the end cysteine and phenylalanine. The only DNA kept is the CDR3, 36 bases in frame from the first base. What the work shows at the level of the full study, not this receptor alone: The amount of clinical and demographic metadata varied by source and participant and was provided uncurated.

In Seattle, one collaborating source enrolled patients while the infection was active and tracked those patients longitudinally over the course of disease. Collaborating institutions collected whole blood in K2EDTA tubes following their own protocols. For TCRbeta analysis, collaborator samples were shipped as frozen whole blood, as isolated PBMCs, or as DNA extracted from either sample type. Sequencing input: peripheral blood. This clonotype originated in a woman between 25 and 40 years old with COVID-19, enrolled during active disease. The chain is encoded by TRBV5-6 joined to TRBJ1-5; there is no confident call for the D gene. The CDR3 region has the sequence CASSLPEGPQHF. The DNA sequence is TGTGCCAGCAGCTTACCCGAGGGGCCCCAGCATTTT.